This entry lists 29 T cell receptor beta chains sequenced from one sample in a study of blood T cells in healthy people across ages. Together with a sample-barcoded 5' primer, a J-beta primer mix was included in a second PCR lasting roughly 6 to 12 cycles. TCRdb analysed the 5' RACE reads with MiXCR anew, one entry per CDR3 protein. The sample shows hundreds of thousands of distinct CDR3 sequences, 40% to 65% of them seen only once. Sequenced material: blood. The receptors were gathered from a woman of 80 years or more in good health.

This chain joins TRBV6-2 or TRBV6-3 and TRBJ2-7; D unresolved. The CDR3 consists of 15 residues. The germline gives CDR1 MNHEY, CDR2 SVGEGT. V gave up 2 bases and J gave up 7 bases, with 18 bases separating them. CDR3 nucleotides: TGTGCCAGCAGTTACGAGCTAATCTCCTACAATGAGCAGTACTTC. Its translation: CASSYELISYNEQYF.

This clonotype was seen only once. The rearrangement uses TRBV6-1 and TRBJ2-1; 8 positions agree with TRBD2. The CDR3 is made up of 17 amino acids. In germline, CDR1 is MNHNS, CDR2 SASEGT. V was pared by 6 bases and J by 3 bases, with 13 bases of the junction left unmatched. The CDR3 DNA sequence: TGTGCCAGCAGCCGTAGCCGGGAGGGACACTACTACAATGAGCAGTTCTTC. Its translation is CASSRSREGHYYNEQFF.

This clonotype appeared once. The rearrangement joins TRBV4-3 to TRBJ2-3; D not certain. Germline lookup yields CDR1 LGHNA and CDR2 YSLEER. Between the trimmed V and J ends, which lost 7 bases and 4 bases, there was a span of 0 bases. CDR3 size: 9 residues. CDR3 coding DNA: TGCGCCAGCACAGATACGCAGTATTTT. The encoded protein is CASTDTQYF.

The CDR3 DNA reads TGTGCCAGCAGTCCCCGGACTAGCGGGAAGATCGATGAGCAGTTCTTC. Protein product: CASSPRTSGKIDEQFF. The chain carries TRBV12-3 or TRBV12-4 and TRBJ2-1, with TRBD2 matching over 12 bases. The ends lost 5 bases at V and 8 bases at J; junction bases unmatched: 10. The CDR3 is 16 amino acids.

Many counts were recorded for this clonotype. The chain carries TRBV10-3 and TRBJ2-5; no firm D call. This CDR3 region has 13 residues. The ends were cut back, 4 bases at V and 4 bases at J, with 10 bases in the middle. Germline-derived CDR1 and CDR2 are ENHRY and SYGVKD. For the CDR3, the DNA is TGTGCCATCAGTGCGGGTAGCACAGAGACCCAGTACTTC. Its protein is CAISAGSTETQYF.

The rearrangement uses TRBV12-3 or TRBV12-4 and TRBJ2-7, with 7 bases that match TRBD2. The J call is doubtful: the DNA matches TRBJ2-5 better. The CDR3 is 13 amino acids. This CDR3 is CASSFREGETQYF. The CDR3 nucleotides read TGTGCCAGCAGTTTCAGGGAGGGAGAGACCCAGTACTTC.

Regarding this clonotype: A read error may explain this, as a much larger clone is one base away. The chain recombines TRBV24-1 with TRBJ2-1; the match to TRBD2 covers 7 bases. Germline CDR1 and CDR2: KGHDR and SFDVKD. The CDR3 totals 15 residues. This CDR3 is CATRAGDYSYNGQFF. In DNA form, the CDR3 reads TGTGCCACCAGGGCGGGAGATTACTCCTACAATGGGCAGTTCTTC.

The CDR3 loop reads CASSRRDREAYGYTF. The CDR3, as DNA: TGTGCCAGCAGCCGCCGGGACAGGGAAGCCTATGGCTACACCTTC. The chain combines TRBV7-3 with TRBJ1-2; TRBD1 matches 9 bases. V trimming: 5 bases; J trimming: 4 bases; junction bases outside the gene matches: 8. Germline CDR1 SGHTA, CDR2 FQGTGA. The CDR3 runs 15 residues.

The J gene is TRBJ2-1, the V gene TRBV7-6; TRBD2 matches at 7 bases. The length of the CDR3 is 17 residues. Germline V lookup: CDR1 SGHVS, CDR2 FNYEAQ. J was trimmed by 0 bases and V by 1 base; bases with no gene match: 6. The CDR3 nucleotides read TGTGCCAGCAGCTTAGGGGGAAGCGGGAACTCCTACAATGAGCAGTTCTTC. It specifies CASSLGGSGNSYNEQFF.

This clonotype was picked up one time. A much larger clone lies one base from this, so it may be a read error. The chain recombines TRBV5-1 with TRBJ2-7, with 9 bases aligning to TRBD2. Per germline, CDR1 SGHRS and CDR2 YFSETQ. The CDR3 length is 15 residues. J lost 7 bases, V lost 5 bases, and 13 bases had no gene match. In nucleotides, the CDR3 is TGCGCCAGCAGTTTTAGCGGGAGTGTTGAAAATGAGCAGTACTTC. It codes for CASSFSGSVENEQYF.

The V and J genes are TRBV9 and TRBJ2-1, with D maybe TRBD1 (6 bases). This CDR3 contains 16 residues. V was cut by 0 bases and J by 0 bases, with 10 bases left in between. Germline-derived CDR1 and CDR2 are SGDLS and YYNGEE. The CDR3 sequence is CASSVGGGSSYNEQFF. For the CDR3, the DNA is TGTGCCAGCAGCGTAGGAGGGGGAAGCTCCTACAATGAGCAGTTCTTC. Complete variable domain (other parts from reference TRBV9 and TRBJ2-1): DSGVTQTPKHLITATGQRVTLRCSPRSGDLSVYWYQQSLDQGLQFLIQYYNGEERAKGNILERFSAQQFPDLHSELNLSSLELGDSALYFCASSVGGGSSYNEQFFGPGTRLTVL.

A remark on this clonotype: This sequence may be a read error, since a much larger clone differs from it by one base. The rearrangement joins TRBV12-3 or TRBV12-4 to TRBJ1-1; D possibly corresponds to TRBD1 (5 bases). This CDR3 has 13 amino acids. Trimming stripped 6 bases from V and 8 bases from J, with 16 bases between. CDR3 amino acids: CASRSAGAGEAFF. The CDR3, as DNA: TGTGCCAGCAGGTCTGCTGGGGCGGGAGAAGCTTTCTTT.

On this clonotype itself: A read error may explain this, as a much larger clone is one base away. The V call is TRBV7-3, the J call TRBJ2-5; 9 positions match TRBD2. This CDR3 region has 16 residues. V shed 3 bases and J 11 bases; nucleotides not matched to a gene: 16. Germline V gives CDR1 SGHTA, CDR2 FQGTGA. Here the CDR3 reads CASSFTRAGGEYEQYF. The CDR3, as DNA: TGTGCCAGCAGCTTCACCCGGGCGGGGGGGGAATATGAGCAGTACTTC. Full variable domain (remainder filled in from reference TRBV7-3 and TRBJ2-5): GAGVSQTPSNKVTEKGKYVELRCDPISGHTALYWYRQSLGQGPEFLIYFQGTGAADDSGLPNDRFFAVRPEGSVSTLKIQRTERGDSAVYLCASSFTRAGGEYEQYFGPGTRLLVL.

This clonotype showed up many times. The CDR3 sequence is CASSLGVGSYEQYF. The CDR3 DNA sequence: TGTGCCAGCAGTTTAGGGGTAGGGTCCTACGAGCAGTACTTC. The chain employs TRBV27 and TRBJ2-7; D is undetermined. Germline lookup yields CDR1 MNHEY and CDR2 SMNVEV (reference sequence). The germline V and J ends were trimmed by 2 bases and 1 base, with 9 bases remaining between them. The CDR3 extends over 14 amino acids.

The CDR3 loop is CASSLGMRATQYF. DNA for the CDR3: TGCGCCAGCAGCTTGGGGATGCGGGCCACGCAGTATTTT. The rearrangement links TRBV5-1 to TRBJ2-3; TRBD2 might be the D (5 bases). Trimming stripped 0 bases from V and 9 bases from J, with 11 bases between. Germline CDR1 and CDR2: SGHRS and YFSETQ. The CDR3 is made up of 13 amino acids.

This clonotype was seen repeatedly, ten times or more. V gene TRBV7-2 combines with J gene TRBJ2-3, with unresolved D. This CDR3 is 12 amino acids long. V dropped 1 base and J dropped 8 bases, with 7 bases sitting between them. Germline values: CDR1 SGHTA, CDR2 FQGNSA. CDR3 protein: CASSLEGITQYF. DNA of the CDR3: TGTGCCAGCAGCTTAGAGGGAATTACGCAGTATTTT.

On this clonotype: This clone may be a read error of a much larger clone one base away. This chain joins TRBV13 and TRBJ2-1, with D maybe TRBD1 (6 bases). The CDR3 length is 15 residues. The ends were cut back, 5 bases at V and 0 bases at J, with 11 bases in the middle. Germline CDR1 is PRHDT and CDR2 is FYEKMQ (reference sequence). Here the CDR3 reads CASSPGQYSYNEQFF. In nucleotides, the CDR3 is TGTGCCAGCAGCCCCGGACAGTACTCCTACAATGAGCAGTTCTTC.

On this clonotype itself: A read error is possible here, since a much larger clone lies one base away. The chain combines TRBV4-2 with TRBJ2-1, with D unresolved. Germline V lookup: CDR1 LGHNA, CDR2 YNFKEQ. The V and J ends lost 1 base and 9 bases respectively, with 10 bases between them. CDR3 length equals 13 residues. The CDR3: CASSQGPFGEQFF. As DNA, the CDR3 is TGTGCCAGCAGCCAAGGTCCTTTTGGTGAGCAGTTCTTC.

The chain links TRBV3-1 to TRBJ2-2; D perhaps matches TRBD2 (5 bases). The germline V gene encodes CDR1 LGHDT and CDR2 YNNKEL (reference sequence). V lost 5 bases and J 7 bases, leaving 8 bases between the germline ends. The CDR3 runs to 12 residues. CDR3 nucleotides: TGTGCCAGCAGCAGCACTAGCGGGGAGCTGTTTTTT. It yields the protein CASSSTSGELFF.

The table lists this clonotype with a few counts. The V and J genes are TRBV20-1 and TRBJ2-3; D is perhaps TRBD2 (5 bases). Per germline, CDR1 DFQATT and CDR2 SNEGSKA (reference sequence). The CDR3 is made up of 13 amino acids. Trimming took off 6 bases at V and 3 bases at J, with 13 bases between the two ends. CDR3 nucleotides: TGCAGTGCCCGACGGGGAACAACAGATACGCAGTATTTT. This codes for CSARRGTTDTQYF.

Regarding this clonotype: A read error may explain this, as a much larger clone is one base away. The chain combines TRBV15 with TRBJ2-1, with D perhaps matching TRBD1 or TRBD2 (5 bases each). The J call could be wrong; TRBJ2-7 is a better fit for the DNA end. The CDR3 spans 15 residues. Germline V gives CDR1 LNHNV, CDR2 YYDKDF (reference sequence). CDR3 protein: CATSIAWGKYNEQYF. In nucleotides, the CDR3 is TGTGCCACCAGCATTGCATGGGGGAAGTACAATGAGCAGTACTTC.

This clonotype was found many times. The V and J genes are TRBV27 and TRBJ1-2, with D tentatively TRBD1 (5 bases). Trimming cost V 3 bases and J 6 bases, with 11 bases left between them. Germline V gene sequence: CDR1 MNHEY, CDR2 SMNVEV (reference sequence). The CDR3 spans 13 residues. The CDR3 nucleotides read TGTGCCAGCAGTTTCGAGGGGAGCGATGGCTACACCTTC. It codes for CASSFEGSDGYTF.

This clonotype was seen a handful of times. The V call is TRBV19, the J call TRBJ2-5; no firm D call. CDR3 size: 13 residues. From germline, CDR1 is LNHDA and CDR2 SQIVND (reference sequence). The germline V and J ends were trimmed by 3 bases and 3 bases, with 8 bases remaining between them. In DNA, the CDR3 is TGTGCCAGTAGTATGGGCACTGAAGAGACCCAGTACTTC. Translating gives CASSMGTEETQYF.

The genes are TRBV10-3 and TRBJ2-7; D assignment may be TRBD1 or TRBD2 (5 bases each). Trimming shortened V by 0 bases and J by 0 bases, and 12 bases separated the two germline ends. This CDR3 has 16 residues. Germline V gene sequence: CDR1 ENHRY, CDR2 SYGVKD. CDR3 protein: CAISESWGRGSYEQYF. CDR3 nucleotides: TGTGCCATCAGTGAGTCCTGGGGGAGAGGCTCCTACGAGCAGTACTTC.

This clonotype was observed at least ten times. The chain carries TRBV20-1 and TRBJ2-1; 14 bases map to TRBD2. Germline loops: CDR1 DFQATT, CDR2 SNEGSKA (reference sequence). V was pared by 5 bases and J by 8 bases, with 5 bases of the junction left unmatched. The CDR3 has 14 amino acids. This CDR3 is CSAGGLAGAYEQFF. CDR3 DNA: TGCAGTGCTGGGGGACTAGCGGGAGCCTATGAGCAGTTCTTC.

The table lists this clonotype with many counts. The rearrangement links TRBV29-1 to TRBJ1-2; the D is unclear. Trimming left V 3 bases short and J 9 bases short, with 17 bases between. This CDR3 contains 13 residues. CDR1 is SQVTM and CDR2 is ANQGSEA in the germline V gene. Here the CDR3 reads CSVEPVRAPSYTF. The CDR3 bases are TGCAGCGTTGAGCCCGTAAGGGCCCCGAGCTACACCTTC.

A note on this clonotype: The germline gene is not matched at one end of the junction; a read error may be the cause. The V and J genes are TRBV20-1 and TRBJ1-6; D gene unclear. Germline V gene sequence: CDR1 DFQATT, CDR2 SNEGSKA (reference sequence). The CDR3 loop spans 15 amino acids. The DNA of the CDR3 is TGCAGTGTTAGAGTAGGGAGCTCCTATAATTCACCCCTCCACTTT. This translates into CSVRVGSSYNSPLHF.

The V call is TRBV6-6, the J call TRBJ2-4; D is possibly TRBD2 (5 bases). The J call is doubtful: the DNA matches TRBJ2-7 better. The germline V gene encodes CDR1 MNHNY and CDR2 SVGAGI (reference sequence). The CDR3 is 13 residues long. The CDR3 region is CASKRELPYEQYF. The CDR3 coding sequence is TGTGCCAGCAAGAGGGAGCTGCCCTACGAGCAGTACTTC.

The chain combines TRBV28 with TRBJ1-5; D might be TRBD1 (5 bases). CDR1 MDHEN and CDR2 SYDVKM come from the germline V gene. V gave up 6 bases and J gave up 3 bases, with 12 bases separating them. CDR3 length equals 14 residues. The CDR3 nucleotides are TGTGCCAGCAGAGTAGAACAGGACAATCAGCCCCAGCATTTT. Its translation: CASRVEQDNQPQHF.